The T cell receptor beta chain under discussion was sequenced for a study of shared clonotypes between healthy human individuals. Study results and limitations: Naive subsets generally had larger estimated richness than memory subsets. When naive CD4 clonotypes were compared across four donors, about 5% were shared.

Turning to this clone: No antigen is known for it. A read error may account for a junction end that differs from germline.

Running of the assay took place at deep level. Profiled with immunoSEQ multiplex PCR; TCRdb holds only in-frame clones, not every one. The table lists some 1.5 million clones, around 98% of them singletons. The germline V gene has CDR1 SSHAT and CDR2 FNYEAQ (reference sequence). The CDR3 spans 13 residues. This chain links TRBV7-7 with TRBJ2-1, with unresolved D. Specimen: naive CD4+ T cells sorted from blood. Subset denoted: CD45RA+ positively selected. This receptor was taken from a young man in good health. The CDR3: CASSLENNNEQFF. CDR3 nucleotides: TGTGCTAGCAGCTTAGAAAATAACAATGAGCAGTTCTTC.